The entry below describes one T cell receptor beta chain. No antigen is known for it. The data were taken from a study of OX40 agonist ivuxolimab in advanced cancers. Per the germline V gene, CDR1 is SGHTA and CDR2 is FQGNSA. Germline trimming cut 2 bases from V and 6 bases from J; bases unmatched to any gene: 6. CDR3 length equals 15 residues. Study outcomes and limitations: Circulating CD4+ and CD8+ T cells showed clonal expansion by week 6 at 0.1 to 3.0 mg/kg.

TCRdb's copy holds only in-frame clones and misses some; the assay was immunoSEQ multiplex PCR. The repertoire holds fewer than 75,000 clones, with 87% as singletons. Sequencing used CD4+ or CD8+ T cells sorted from blood, obtained in a trial of the OX40 agonist ivuxolimab. The receptor was derived from an adult with an advanced solid tumor such as melanoma, head and neck, liver or kidney cancer. The chain couples TRBV7-2 to TRBJ2-1; 8 positions agree with TRBD2. CDR3 region: CASSLSGLASNEQFF. The CDR3 nucleotides read TGTGCCAGCAGCTTAAGCGGACTAGCTTCCAATGAGCAGTTCTTC.